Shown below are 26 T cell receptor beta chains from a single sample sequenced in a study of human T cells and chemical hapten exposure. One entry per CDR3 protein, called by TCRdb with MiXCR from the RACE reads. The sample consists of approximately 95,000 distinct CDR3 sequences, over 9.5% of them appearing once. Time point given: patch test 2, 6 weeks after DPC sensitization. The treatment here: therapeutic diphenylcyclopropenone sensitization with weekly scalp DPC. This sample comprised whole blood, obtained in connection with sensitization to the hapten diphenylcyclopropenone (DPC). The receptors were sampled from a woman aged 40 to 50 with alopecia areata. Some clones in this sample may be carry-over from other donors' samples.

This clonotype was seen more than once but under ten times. This CDR3 is CASRGDREEQPQHF. The DNA of the CDR3 is TGCGCCAGCAGGGGGGACAGGGAAGAGCAGCCCCAGCATTTT. This chain links TRBV5-1 with TRBJ1-5, with TRBD1 matching 9 bases. With V trimmed by 5 bases and J by 7 bases, 7 bases remained unmatched. Germline values: CDR1 SGHRS, CDR2 YFSETQ. CDR3 length: 14 residues.

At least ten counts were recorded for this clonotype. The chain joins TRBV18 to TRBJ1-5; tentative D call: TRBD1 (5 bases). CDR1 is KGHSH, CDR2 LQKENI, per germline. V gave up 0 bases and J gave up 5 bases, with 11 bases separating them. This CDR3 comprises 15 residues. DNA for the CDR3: TGTGCCAGCTCACCACCGGGCGGGGGAGATCAGCCCCAGCATTTT. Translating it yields CASSPPGGGDQPQHF.

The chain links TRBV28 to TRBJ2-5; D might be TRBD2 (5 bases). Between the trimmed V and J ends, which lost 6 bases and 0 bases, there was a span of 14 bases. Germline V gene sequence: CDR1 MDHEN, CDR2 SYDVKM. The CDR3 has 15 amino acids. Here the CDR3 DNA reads TGTGCCAGCAGCCCCGGGGTATCGTACCAAGAGACCCAGTACTTC. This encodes CASSPGVSYQETQYF. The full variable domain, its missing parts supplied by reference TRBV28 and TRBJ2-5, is DVKVTQSSRYLVKRTGEKVFLECVQDMDHENMFWYRQDPGLGLRLIYFSYDVKMKEKGDIPEGYSVSREKKERFSLILESASTNQTSMYLCASSPGVSYQETQYFGPGTRLLVL.

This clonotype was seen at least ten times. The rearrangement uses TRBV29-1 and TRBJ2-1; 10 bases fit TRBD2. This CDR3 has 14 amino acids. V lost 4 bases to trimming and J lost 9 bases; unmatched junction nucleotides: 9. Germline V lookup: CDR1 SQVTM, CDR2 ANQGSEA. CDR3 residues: CSVVRLAGVGEQFF. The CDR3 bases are TGCAGCGTTGTCAGGCTAGCGGGAGTCGGTGAGCAGTTCTTC.

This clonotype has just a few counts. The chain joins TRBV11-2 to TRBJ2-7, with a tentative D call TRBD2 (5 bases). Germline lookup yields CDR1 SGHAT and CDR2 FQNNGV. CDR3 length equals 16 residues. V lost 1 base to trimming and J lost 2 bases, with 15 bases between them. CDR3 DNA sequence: TGTGCCAGCAGCTTAGTAACCTCGGGGTTTGCCTACGAGCAGTACTTC. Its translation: CASSLVTSGFAYEQYF.

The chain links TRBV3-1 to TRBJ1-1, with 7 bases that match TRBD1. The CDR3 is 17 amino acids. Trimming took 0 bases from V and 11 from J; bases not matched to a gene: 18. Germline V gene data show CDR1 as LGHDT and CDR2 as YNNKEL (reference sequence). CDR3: CASSQEGGARDRLRAFF. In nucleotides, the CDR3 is TGTGCCAGCAGCCAAGAAGGGGGTGCCCGGGACAGATTAAGGGCTTTCTTT.

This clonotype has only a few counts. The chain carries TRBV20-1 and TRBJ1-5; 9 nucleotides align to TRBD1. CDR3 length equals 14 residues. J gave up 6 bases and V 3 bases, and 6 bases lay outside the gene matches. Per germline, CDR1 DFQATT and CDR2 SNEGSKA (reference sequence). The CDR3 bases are TGCAGTGCTAGGGGGGGACAGGGAATTCAGCCCCAGCATTTT. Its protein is CSARGGQGIQPQHF.

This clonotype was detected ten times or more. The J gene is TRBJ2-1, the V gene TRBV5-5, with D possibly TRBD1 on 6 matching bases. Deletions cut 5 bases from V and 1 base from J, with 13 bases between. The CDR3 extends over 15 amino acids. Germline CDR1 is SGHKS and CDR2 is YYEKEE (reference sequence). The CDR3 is CASRVSGVSYNEQFF. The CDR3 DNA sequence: TGTGCCAGCAGGGTATCAGGGGTATCCTACAATGAGCAGTTCTTC. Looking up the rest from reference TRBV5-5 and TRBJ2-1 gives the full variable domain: DAGVTQSPTHLIKTRGQQVTLRCSPISGHKSVSWYQQVLGQGPQFIFQYYEKEERGRGNFPDRFSARQFPNYSSELNVNALLLGDSALYLCASRVSGVSYNEQFFGPGTRLTVL.

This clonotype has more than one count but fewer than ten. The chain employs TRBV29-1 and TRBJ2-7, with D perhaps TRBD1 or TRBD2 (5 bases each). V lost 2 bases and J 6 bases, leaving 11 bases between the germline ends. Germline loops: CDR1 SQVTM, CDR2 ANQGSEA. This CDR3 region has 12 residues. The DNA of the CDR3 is TGCAGCGTTGAATGGGACGCCGGCGAGCAGTACTTC. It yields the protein CSVEWDAGEQYF.

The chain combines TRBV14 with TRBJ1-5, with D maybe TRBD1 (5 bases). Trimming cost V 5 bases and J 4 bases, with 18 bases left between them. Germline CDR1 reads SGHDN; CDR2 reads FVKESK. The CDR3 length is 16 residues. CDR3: CASSAPFLGGNQPQHF. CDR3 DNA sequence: TGTGCCAGCAGCGCTCCCTTCTTGGGGGGAAATCAGCCCCAGCATTTT.

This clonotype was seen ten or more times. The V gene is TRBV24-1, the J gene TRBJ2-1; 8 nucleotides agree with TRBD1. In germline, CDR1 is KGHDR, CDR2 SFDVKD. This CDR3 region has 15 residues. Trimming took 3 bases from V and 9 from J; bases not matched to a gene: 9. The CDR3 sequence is CATSDIFQGAAEQFF. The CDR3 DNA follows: TGTGCCACCAGTGATATTTTTCAGGGGGCGGCTGAGCAGTTCTTC.

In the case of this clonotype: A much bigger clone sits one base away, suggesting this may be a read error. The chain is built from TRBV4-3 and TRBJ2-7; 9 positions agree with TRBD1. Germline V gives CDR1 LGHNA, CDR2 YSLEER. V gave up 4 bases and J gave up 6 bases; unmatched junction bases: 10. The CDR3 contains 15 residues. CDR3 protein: CASSRDDRGNSEQYF. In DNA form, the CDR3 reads TGCGCCAGCAGCCGAGATGACAGGGGGAACAGCGAGCAGTACTTC.

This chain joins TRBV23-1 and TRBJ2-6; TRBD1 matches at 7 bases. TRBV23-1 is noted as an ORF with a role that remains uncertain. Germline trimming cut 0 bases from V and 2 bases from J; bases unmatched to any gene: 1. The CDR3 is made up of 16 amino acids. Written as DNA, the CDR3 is TGCGCCAGCAGTCAATCGGGACAGACTGGGGCCAACGTCCTGACTTTC. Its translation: CASSQSGQTGANVLTF.

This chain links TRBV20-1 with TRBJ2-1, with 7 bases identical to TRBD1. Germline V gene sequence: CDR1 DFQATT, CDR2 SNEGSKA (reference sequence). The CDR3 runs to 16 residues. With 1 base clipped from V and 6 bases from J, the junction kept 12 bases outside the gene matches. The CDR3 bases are TGCAGTGCTAGAGTGGTAGACAGGGCACGGGTCAATGAGCAGTTCTTC. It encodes CSARVVDRARVNEQFF.

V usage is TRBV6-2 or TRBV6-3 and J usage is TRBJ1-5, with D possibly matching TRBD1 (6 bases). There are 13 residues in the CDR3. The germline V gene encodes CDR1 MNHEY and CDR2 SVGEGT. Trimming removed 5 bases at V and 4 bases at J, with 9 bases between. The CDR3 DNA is TGTGCCAGCAGTCCTAGGGGGAATCAGCCCCAGCATTTT. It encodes CASSPRGNQPQHF.

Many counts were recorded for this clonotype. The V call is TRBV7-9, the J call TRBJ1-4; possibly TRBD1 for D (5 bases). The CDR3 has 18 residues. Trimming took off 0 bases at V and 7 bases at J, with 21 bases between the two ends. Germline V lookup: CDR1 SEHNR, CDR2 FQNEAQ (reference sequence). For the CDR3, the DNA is TGTGCCAGCAGCTTAGCCCAGGGCGTGGGGACGTTTGGTGAAAAACTGTTTTTT. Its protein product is CASSLAQGVGTFGEKLFF.

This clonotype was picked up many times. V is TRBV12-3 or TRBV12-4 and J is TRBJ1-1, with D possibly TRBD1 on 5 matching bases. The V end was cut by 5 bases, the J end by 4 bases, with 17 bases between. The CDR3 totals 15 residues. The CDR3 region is CASSLRGGVITEAFF. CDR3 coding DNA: TGTGCCAGCAGTCTCCGGGGAGGGGTCATCACTGAAGCTTTCTTT.

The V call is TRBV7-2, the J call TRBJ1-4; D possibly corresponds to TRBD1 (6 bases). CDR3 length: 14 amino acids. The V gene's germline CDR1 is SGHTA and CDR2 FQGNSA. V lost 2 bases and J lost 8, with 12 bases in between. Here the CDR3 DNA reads TGTGCCAGCAGCTTACGGGGGCCTGGGGAAAAACTGTTTTTT. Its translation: CASSLRGPGEKLFF.

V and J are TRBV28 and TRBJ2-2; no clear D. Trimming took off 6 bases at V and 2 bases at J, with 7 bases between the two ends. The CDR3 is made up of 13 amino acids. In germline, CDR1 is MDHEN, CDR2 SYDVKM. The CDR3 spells CASRPKNTGELFF. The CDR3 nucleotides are TGTGCCAGCAGGCCCAAAAACACCGGGGAGCTGTTTTTT.

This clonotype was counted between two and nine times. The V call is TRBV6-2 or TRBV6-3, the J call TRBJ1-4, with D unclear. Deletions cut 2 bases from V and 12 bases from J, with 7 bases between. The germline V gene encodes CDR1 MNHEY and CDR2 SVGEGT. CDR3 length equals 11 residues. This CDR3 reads CASSYGGELFF. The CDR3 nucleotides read TGTGCCAGCAGTTACGGCGGAGAACTGTTTTTT.

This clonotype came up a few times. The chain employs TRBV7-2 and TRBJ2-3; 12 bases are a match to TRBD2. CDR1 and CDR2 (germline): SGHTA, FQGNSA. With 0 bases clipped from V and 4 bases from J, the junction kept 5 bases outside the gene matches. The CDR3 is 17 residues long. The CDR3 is CASSLAALAGGPDTQYF. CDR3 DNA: TGTGCCAGCAGCTTAGCCGCACTAGCGGGGGGACCAGATACGCAGTATTTT.

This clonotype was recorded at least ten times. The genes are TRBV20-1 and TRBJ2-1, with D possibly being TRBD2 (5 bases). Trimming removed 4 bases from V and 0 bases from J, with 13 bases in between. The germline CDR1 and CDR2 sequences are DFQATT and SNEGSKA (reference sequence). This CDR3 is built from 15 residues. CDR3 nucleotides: TGCAGTGCTATTCTCGCGGGCAGCTCCTACAATGAGCAGTTCTTC. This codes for CSAILAGSSYNEQFF.

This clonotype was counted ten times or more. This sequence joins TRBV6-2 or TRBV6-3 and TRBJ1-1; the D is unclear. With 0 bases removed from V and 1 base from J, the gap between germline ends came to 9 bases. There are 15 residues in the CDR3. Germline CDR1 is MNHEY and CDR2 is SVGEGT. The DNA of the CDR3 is TGTGCCAGCAGTTACTCGGCCGGATCGAACACTGAAGCTTTCTTT. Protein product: CASSYSAGSNTEAFF.

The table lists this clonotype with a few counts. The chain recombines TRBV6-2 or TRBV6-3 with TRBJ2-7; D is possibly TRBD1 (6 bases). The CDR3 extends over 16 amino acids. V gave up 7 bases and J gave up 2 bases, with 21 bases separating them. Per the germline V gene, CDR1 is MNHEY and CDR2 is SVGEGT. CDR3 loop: CASTIPARGGAYEQYF. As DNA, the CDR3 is TGTGCCAGCACCATACCGGCCAGGGGTGGGGCCTACGAGCAGTACTTC.

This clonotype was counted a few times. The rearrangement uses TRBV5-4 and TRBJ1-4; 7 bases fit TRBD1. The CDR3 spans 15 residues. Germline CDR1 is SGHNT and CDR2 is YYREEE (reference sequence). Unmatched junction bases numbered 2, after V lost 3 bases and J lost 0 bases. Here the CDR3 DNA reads TGTGCCAGCAGCTGGGACAGCTCAACTAATGAAAAACTGTTTTTT. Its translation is CASSWDSSTNEKLFF.

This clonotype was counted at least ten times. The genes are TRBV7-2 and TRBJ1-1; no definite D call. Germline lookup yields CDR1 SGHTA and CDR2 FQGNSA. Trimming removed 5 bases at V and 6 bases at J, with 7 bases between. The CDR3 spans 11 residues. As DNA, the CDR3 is TGTGCCAGCAGCCCCCGTTCTGAAGCTTTCTTT. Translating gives CASSPRSEAFF. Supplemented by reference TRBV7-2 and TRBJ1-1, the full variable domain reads GAGVSQSPSNKVTEKGKDVELRCDPISGHTALYWYRQSLGQGLEFLIYFQGNSAPDKSGLPSDRFSAERTGGSVSTLTIQRTQQEDSAVYLCASSPRSEAFFGQGTRLTVV.